This T cell receptor beta chain was identified in a study of T cell responses to AZD1222 COVID-19 vaccine. Study results and limitations: Spike-specific TCR breadth rose after two AZD1222 doses, and depth rose as well. There were mostly white British donors and more females than males, and clonal diversity was possibly underestimated. Just 5 to 7 AZD1222 recipients were seropositive at baseline. Reportedly, close to half of spike-specific TCRs are directed against unmutated variant regions.

Worth noting for this clone: Its antigen is not identified.

The CDR3 totals 17 residues. V was clipped by 0 bases and J by 5 bases, with 16 bases between them. Looked up from germline, CDR1 is SGHDN and CDR2 is FVKESK. Data came from immunoSEQ multiplex PCR; TCRdb stores just in-frame clones and leaves some out. Of 140,000 to 150,000 clones detected, around 94% appear once; the ten largest clones hold approximately 12%. The genes are TRBV14 and TRBJ2-2, with a tentative D call TRBD2 (7 bases). The sequence came from an adult who had recovered from COVID-19. Here the sequenced sample was peripheral blood, taken after recovery from COVID-19. CDR3 loop: CASSQEGAEGGTGELFF. DNA of the CDR3: TGTGCCAGCAGCCAAGAGGGAGCGGAGGGGGGGACCGGGGAGCTGTTTTTT.